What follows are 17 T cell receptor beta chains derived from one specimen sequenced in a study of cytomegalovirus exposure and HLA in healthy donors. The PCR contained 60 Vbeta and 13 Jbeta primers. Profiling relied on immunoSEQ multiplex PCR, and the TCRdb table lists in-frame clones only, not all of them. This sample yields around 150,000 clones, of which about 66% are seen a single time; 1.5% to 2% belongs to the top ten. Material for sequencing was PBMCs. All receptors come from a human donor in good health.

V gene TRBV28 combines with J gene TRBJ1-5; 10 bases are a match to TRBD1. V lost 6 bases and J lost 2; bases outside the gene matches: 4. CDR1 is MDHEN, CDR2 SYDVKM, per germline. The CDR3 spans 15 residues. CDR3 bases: TGTGCCAGCAGCGGGACAGGGGAGGGCAATCAGCCCCAGCATTTT. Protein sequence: CASSGTGEGNQPQHF.

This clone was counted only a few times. The CDR3 DNA sequence: TGCGCCAGCAGCCAGGGGCTCCAGGGTAATCAGCCCCAGCATTTT. Encoded protein: CASSQGLQGNQPQHF. The V gene is TRBV4-3, the J gene TRBJ1-5, with D perhaps TRBD1 (5 bases). Germline CDR1 is LGHNA and CDR2 is YSLEER. V was pared by 3 bases and J by 4 bases, with 13 bases between. The length of the CDR3 is 15 residues.

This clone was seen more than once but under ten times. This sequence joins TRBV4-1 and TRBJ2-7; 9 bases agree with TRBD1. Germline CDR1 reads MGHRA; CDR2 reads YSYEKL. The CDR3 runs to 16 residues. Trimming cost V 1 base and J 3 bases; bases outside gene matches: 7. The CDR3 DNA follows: TGCGCCAGCAGCCAAGTACCGGGACAGGGCAACTACGAGCAGTACTTC. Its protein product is CASSQVPGQGNYEQYF.

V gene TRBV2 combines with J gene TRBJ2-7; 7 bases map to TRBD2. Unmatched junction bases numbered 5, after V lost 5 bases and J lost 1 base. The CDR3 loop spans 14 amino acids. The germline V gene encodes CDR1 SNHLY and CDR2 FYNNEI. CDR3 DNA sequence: TGTGCCAGCAGTAAATCTAGCGGTTCCTACGAGCAGTACTTC. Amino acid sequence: CASSKSSGSYEQYF.

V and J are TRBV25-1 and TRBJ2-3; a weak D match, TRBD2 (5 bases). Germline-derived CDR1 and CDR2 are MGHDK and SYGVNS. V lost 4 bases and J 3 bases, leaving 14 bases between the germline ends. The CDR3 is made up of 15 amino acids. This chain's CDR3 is CASSGTSEVTDTQYF. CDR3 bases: TGTGCCAGCAGTGGGACTTCCGAGGTGACAGATACGCAGTATTTT.

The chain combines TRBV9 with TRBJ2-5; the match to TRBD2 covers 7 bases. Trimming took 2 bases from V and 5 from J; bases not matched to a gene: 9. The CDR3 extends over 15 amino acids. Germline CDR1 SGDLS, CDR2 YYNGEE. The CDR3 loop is CASSVLSGEGETQYF. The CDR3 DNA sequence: TGTGCCAGCAGCGTTTTAAGCGGGGAGGGGGAGACCCAGTACTTC.

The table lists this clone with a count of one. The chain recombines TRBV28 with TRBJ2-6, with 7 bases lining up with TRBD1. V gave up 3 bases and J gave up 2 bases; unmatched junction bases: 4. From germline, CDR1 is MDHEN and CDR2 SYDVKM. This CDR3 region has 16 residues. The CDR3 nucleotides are TGTGCCAGCAGTTTTGGTCAGGGGGCTGGGGCCAACGTCCTGACTTTC. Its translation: CASSFGQGAGANVLTF. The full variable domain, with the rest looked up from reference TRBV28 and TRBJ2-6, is DVKVTQSSRYLVKRTGEKVFLECVQDMDHENMFWYRQDPGLGLRLIYFSYDVKMKEKGDIPEGYSVSREKKERFSLILESASTNQTSMYLCASSFGQGAGANVLTFGAGSRLTVL.

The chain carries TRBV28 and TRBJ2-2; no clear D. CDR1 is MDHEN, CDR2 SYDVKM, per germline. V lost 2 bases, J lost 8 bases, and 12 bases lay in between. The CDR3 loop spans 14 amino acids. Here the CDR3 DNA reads TGTGCCAGCAGTTTAGACCAATCCGGGGGGGAGCTGTTTTTT. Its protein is CASSLDQSGGELFF.

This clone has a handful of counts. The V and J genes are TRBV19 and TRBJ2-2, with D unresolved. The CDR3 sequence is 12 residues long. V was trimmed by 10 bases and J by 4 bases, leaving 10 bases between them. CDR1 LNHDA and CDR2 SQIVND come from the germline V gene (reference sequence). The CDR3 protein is CATTSGTGELFF. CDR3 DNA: TGTGCCACGACGTCGGGCACCGGGGAGCTGTTTTTT. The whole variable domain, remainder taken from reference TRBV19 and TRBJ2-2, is DGGITQSPKYLFRKEGQNVTLSCEQNLNHDAMYWYRQDPGQGLRLIYYSQIVNDFQKGDIAEGYSVSREKKESFPLTVTSAQKNPTAFYLCATTSGTGELFFGEGSRLTVL.

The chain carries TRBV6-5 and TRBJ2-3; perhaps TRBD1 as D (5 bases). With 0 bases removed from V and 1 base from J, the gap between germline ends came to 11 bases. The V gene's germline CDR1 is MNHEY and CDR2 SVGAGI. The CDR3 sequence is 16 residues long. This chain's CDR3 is CASSYSTLGRTDTQYF. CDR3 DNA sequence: TGTGCCAGCAGTTACTCGACTCTGGGGCGCACAGATACGCAGTATTTT.

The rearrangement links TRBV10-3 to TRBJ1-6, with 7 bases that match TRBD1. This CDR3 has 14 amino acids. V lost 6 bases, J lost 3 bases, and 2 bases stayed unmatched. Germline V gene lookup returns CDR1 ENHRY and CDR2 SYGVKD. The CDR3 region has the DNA TGTGCCATCAGCCGGGACAGCTATAATTCACCCCTCCACTTT. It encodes CAISRDSYNSPLHF.

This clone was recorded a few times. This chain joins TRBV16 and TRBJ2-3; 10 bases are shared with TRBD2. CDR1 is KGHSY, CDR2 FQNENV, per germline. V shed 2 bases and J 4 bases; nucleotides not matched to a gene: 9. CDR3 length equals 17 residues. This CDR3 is CASSQASSGSFPDTQYF. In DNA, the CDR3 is TGTGCCAGCAGCCAAGCCTCTAGCGGGAGCTTCCCAGATACGCAGTATTTT.

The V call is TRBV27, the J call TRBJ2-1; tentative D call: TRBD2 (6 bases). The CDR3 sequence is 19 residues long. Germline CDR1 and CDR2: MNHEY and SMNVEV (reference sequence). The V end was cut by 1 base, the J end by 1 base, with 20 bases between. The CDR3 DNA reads TGTGCCAGCAGTTTATTATCCCGGGGGAGACCCAGATCCTACAATGAGCAGTTCTTC. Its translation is CASSLLSRGRPRSYNEQFF.

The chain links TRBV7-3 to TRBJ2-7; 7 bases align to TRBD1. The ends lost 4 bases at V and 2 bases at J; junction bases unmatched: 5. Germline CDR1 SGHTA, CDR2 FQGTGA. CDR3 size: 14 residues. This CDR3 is CASSYGTAPYEQYF. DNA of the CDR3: TGTGCCAGCAGCTACGGGACAGCTCCCTACGAGCAGTACTTC.

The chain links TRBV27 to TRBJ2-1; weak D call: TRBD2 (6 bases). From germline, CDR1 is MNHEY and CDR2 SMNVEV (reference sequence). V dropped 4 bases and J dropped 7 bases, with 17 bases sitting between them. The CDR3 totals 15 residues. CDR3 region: CASSSGTHRGNEQFF. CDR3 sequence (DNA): TGTGCCAGCAGTTCCGGGACTCACCGCGGGAATGAGCAGTTCTTC.

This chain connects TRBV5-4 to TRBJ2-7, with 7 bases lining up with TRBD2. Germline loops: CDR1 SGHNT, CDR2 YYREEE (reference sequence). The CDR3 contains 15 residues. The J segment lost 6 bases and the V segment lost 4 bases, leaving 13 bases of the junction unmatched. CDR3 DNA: TGTGCCAGCAGCGGAGACGGGACTAAGGGACGCGAGCAGTACTTC. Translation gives CASSGDGTKGREQYF.

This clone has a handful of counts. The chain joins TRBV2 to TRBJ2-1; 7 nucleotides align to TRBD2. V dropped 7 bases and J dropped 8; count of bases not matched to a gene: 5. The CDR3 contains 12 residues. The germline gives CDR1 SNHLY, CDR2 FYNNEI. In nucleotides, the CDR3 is TGTGCCAGCAAGATACGGGGGGATGAGCAGTTCTTC. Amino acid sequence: CASKIRGDEQFF.